One T cell receptor beta chain is described in this entry. The sample originates from a study of blood T cell repertoires in COVID-19. Study-wide context: Samples taken during acute and convalescent COVID-19 were collected in the United States, Italy and Spain. PBMCs, B-cell-depleted T cells, or T cells were the source of the cDNA or gDNA that made up the material.

Authors' methods: The authors estimated nucleated cell counts from reference gene primer amplification. Measured with immunoSEQ multiplex PCR; TCRdb has only the in-frame clones, and not every one. V and J calls and clone size are given by that table; D and trimming were obtained from the DNA. This table holds more than 150,000 clones, 78% found once. This sequence originates from a woman over 75 with active or convalescent COVID-19. Sequenced material: peripheral blood.

DNA for the CDR3: TGTGCCAGCAGCCTCCTCTCGAGGGGGCAAGGCTACACCTTC. Its protein product is CASSLLSRGQGYTF. The rearrangement uses TRBV28 and TRBJ1-2; 7 nucleotides align to TRBD1. In germline, CDR1 is MDHEN, CDR2 SYDVKM. The CDR3 sequence is 14 residues long. The ends lost 6 bases at V and 8 bases at J; junction bases unmatched: 12.